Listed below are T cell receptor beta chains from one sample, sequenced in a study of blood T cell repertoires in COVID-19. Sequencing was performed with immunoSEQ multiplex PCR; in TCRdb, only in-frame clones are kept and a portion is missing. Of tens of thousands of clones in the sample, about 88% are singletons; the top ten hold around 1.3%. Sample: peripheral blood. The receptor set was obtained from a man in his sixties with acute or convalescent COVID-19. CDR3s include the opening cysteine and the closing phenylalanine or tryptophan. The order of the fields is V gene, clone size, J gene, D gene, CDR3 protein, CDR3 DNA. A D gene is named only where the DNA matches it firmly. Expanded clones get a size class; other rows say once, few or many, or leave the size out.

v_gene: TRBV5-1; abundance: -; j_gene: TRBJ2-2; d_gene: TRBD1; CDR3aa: CASSTGTGWTGELFF; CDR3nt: TGCGCCAGCAGCACAGGGACAGGGTGGACCGGGGAGCTGTTTTTT
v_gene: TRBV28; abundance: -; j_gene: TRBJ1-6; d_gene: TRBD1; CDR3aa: CASKKQGARNSPLHF; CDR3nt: TGTGCCAGCAAAAAACAGGGGGCTCGTAATTCACCCCTCCACTTT
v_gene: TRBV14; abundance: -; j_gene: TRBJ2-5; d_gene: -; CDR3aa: CASSQRDFQETQYF; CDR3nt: TGTGCCAGCAGCCAACGGGACTTCCAAGAGACCCAGTACTTC
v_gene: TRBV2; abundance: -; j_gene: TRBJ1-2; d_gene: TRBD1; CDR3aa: CASRAGTGGDGGYTF; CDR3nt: TGTGCCAGCAGAGCCGGGACAGGGGGGGACGGTGGCTACACCTTC
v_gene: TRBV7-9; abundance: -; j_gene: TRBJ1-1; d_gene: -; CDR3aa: CASRPPGNMNTEAFF; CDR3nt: TGTGCCAGCAGACCCCCAGGAAATATGAACACTGAAGCTTTCTTT
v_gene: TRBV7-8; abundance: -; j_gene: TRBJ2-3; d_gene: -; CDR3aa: CASSLARVYTDTQYF; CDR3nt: TGTGCCAGCAGCTTAGCCAGGGTGTACACAGATACGCAGTATTTT
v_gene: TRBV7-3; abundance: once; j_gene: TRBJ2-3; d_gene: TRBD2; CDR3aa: CASSLTSGGLPDTQYF; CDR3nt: TGTGCCAGCAGCTTAACTAGCGGGGGGTTACCAGATACGCAGTATTTT
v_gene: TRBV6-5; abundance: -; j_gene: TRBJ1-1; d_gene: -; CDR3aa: CASSYYDSNTEAFF; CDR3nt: TGTGCCAGCAGTTACTACGACAGCAACACTGAAGCTTTCTTT
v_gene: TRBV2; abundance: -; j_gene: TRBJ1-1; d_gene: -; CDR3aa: CASSDYLRQRAFF; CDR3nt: TGTGCCAGCAGTGATTATCTTAGACAGCGAGCTTTCTTT
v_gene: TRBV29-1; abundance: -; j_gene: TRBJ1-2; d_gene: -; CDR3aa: CSVETGNYGYTF; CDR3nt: TGCAGCGTGGAAACAGGGAACTATGGCTACACCTTC
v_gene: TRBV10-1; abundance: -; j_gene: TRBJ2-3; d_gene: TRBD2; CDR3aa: CASSDTPGLVGTDTQYF; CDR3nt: TGCGCCAGCAGTGACACACCCGGACTAGTTGGCACAGATACGCAGTATTTT
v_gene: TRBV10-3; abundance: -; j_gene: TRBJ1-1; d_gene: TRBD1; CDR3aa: CAIRKTGDYTEAFF; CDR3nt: TGTGCCATCAGGAAGACAGGGGATTACACTGAAGCTTTCTTT
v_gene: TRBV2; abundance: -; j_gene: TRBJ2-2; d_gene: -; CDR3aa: CASLDSRRGGELFF; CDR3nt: TGTGCCAGCCTTGACAGCCGGCGGGGCGGGGAGCTGTTTTTT
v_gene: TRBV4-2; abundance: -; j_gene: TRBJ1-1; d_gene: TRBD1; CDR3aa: CASSRGAGGGEAFF; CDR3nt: TGTGCCAGCAGCCGGGGGGCAGGGGGCGGTGAAGCTTTCTTT
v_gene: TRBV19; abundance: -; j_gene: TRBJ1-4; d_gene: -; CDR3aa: CASSMWSRGNEKLFF; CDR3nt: TGTGCCAGTAGTATGTGGTCCCGGGGGAATGAAAAACTGTTTTTT
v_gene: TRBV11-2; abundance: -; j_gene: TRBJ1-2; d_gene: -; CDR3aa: CASSLTVASNYGYTF; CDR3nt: TGTGCCAGCAGCTTAACCGTTGCCAGTAACTATGGCTACACCTTC
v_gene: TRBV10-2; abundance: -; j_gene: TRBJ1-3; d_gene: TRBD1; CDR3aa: CASSSPTGGGNTIYF; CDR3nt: TGCGCCAGCAGTTCCCCGACAGGGGGTGGGAACACCATATATTTT
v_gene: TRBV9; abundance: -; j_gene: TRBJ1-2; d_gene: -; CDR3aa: CASSAGASYGYTF; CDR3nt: TGTGCCAGCAGCGCAGGGGCTAGCTATGGCTACACCTTC
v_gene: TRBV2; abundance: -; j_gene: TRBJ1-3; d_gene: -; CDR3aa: CASTQAASGNTIYF; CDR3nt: TGTGCCAGCACACAGGCCGCCTCTGGAAACACCATATATTTT
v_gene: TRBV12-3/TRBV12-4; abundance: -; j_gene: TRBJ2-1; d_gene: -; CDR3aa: CASSPQGNNEQFF; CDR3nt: TGTGCCAGCAGTCCGCAGGGGAACAATGAGCAGTTCTTC
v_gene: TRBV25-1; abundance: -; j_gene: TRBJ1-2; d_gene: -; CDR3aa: CASSGIQKKLANYGYTF; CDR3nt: TGTGCCAGCAGTGGTATACAGAAGAAACTAGCAAACTATGGCTACACCTTC
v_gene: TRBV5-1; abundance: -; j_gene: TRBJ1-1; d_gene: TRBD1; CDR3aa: CASSLAGTGANTEAFF; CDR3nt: TGCGCCAGCAGCTTGGCCGGGACAGGGGCGAACACTGAAGCTTTCTTT
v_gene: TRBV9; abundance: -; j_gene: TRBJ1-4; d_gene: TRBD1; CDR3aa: CASSVDVGQGYEKLFF; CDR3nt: TGTGCCAGCAGCGTAGACGTAGGACAGGGATACGAAAAACTGTTTTTT
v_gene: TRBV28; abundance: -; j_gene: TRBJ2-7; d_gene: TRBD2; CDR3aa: CASSSGGYEQYF; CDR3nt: TGTGCCAGCAGCTCGGGAGGCTACGAGCAGTACTTC
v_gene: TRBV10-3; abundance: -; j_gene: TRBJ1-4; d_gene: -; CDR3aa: CAISEGRATNEKLFF; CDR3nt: TGTGCCATCAGTGAGGGGAGGGCAACTAATGAAAAACTGTTTTTT
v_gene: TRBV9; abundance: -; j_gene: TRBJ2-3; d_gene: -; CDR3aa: CASTTGRTTDTQYF; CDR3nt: TGTGCCAGCACCACGGGGAGGACCACAGATACGCAGTATTTT
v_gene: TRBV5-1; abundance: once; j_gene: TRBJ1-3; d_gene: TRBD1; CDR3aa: CASSPTGSGNTIYF; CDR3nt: TGCGCCAGCAGCCCGACAGGGTCTGGAAACACCATATATTTT
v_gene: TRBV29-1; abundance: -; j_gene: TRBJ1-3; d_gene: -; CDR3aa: CSVEDLADRNTIYF; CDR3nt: TGCAGCGTTGAAGATCTAGCCGACAGAAACACCATATATTTT
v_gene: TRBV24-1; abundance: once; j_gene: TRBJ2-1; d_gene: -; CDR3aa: CATSDFQGRQFF; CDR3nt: TGTGCCACCAGTGATTTCCAGGGGAGGCAGTTCTTC
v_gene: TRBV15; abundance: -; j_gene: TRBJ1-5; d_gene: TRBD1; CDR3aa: CATSRQPGQGVQSQHF; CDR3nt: TGTGCCACCAGCAGGCAACCGGGACAGGGTGTTCAGTCCCAGCATTTT
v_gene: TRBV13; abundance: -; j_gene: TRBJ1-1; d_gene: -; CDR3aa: CASSLGQVNTEAFF; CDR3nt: TGTGCCAGCAGCTTAGGCCAGGTGAACACTGAAGCTTTCTTT
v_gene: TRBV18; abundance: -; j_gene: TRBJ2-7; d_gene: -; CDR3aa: CASSPRRTGTYEQYF; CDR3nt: TGTGCCAGCTCACCACGACGGACTGGGACCTACGAGCAGTACTTC
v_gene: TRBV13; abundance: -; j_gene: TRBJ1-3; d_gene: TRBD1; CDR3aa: CASSLGGIAGQLSSGNTIYF; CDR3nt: TGTGCCAGCAGCTTAGGAGGAATTGCGGGACAGCTGAGCTCTGGAAACACCATATATTTT
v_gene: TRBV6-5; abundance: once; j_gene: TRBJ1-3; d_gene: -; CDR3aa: CASRLLGGNTIYF; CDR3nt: TGTGCCAGCAGGCTACTAGGGGGAAACACCATATATTTT
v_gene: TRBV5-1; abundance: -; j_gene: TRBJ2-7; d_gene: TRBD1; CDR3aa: CASSRDGQGASYEQYF; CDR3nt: TGCGCCAGCAGTAGGGATGGACAGGGGGCATCCTACGAGCAGTACTTC
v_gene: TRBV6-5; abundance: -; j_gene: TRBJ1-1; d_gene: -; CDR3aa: CASLQVAYTEAFF; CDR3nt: TGTGCCAGCCTCCAGGTCGCGTACACTGAAGCTTTCTTT
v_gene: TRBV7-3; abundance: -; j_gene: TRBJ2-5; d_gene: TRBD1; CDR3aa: CASSLTGAETQYF; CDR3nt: TGTGCCAGCAGCTTGACAGGGGCGGAGACCCAGTACTTC
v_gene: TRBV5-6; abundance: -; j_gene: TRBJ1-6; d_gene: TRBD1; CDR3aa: CASSLPGTGNSPLHF; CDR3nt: TGTGCCAGCAGCTTGCCCGGGACAGGGAATTCACCCCTCCACTTT